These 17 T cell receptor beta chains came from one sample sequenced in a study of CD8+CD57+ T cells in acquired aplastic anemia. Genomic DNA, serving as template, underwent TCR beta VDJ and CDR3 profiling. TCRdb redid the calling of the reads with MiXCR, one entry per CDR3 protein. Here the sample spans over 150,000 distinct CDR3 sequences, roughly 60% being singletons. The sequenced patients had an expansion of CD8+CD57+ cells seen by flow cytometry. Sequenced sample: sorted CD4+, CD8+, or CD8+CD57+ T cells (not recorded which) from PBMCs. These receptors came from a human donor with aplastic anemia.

The CDR3 sequence: CASSSRDRNNTEAFF. The CDR3 bases are TGTGCCAGCAGCTCACGGGACAGGAATAACACTGAAGCTTTCTTT. The V and J genes are TRBV7-3 and TRBJ1-1; 8 positions agree with TRBD1. The CDR3 length is 15 residues. V was pared by 4 bases and J by 2 bases, with 6 bases of the junction left unmatched. Germline lookup yields CDR1 SGHTA and CDR2 FQGTGA.

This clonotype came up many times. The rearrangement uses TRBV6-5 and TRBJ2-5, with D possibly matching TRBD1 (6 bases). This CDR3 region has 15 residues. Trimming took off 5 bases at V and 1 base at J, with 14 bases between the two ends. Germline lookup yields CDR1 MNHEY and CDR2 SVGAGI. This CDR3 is CASSNKTGLQETQYF. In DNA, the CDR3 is TGTGCCAGCAGTAATAAGACAGGACTCCAAGAGACCCAGTACTTC.

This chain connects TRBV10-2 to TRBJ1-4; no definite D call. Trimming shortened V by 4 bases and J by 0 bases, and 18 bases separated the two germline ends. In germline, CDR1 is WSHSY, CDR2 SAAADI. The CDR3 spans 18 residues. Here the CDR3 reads CASSGWHLLPATNEKLFF. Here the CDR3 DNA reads TGCGCCAGCAGTGGCTGGCACCTACTTCCCGCAACTAATGAAAAACTGTTTTTT.

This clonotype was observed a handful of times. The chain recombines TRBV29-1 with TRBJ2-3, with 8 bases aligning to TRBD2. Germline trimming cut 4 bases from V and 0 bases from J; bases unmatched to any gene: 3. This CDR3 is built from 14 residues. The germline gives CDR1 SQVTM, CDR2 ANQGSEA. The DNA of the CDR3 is TGCAGCGTTGTACTAGCGGCTAGCACAGATACGCAGTATTTT. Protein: CSVVLAASTDTQYF.

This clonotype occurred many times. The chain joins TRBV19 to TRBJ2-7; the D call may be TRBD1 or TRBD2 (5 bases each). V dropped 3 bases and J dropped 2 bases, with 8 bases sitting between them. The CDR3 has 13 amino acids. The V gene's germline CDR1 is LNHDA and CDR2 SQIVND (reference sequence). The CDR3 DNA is TGTGCCAGTAGTATGGGACCAGCCTACGAGCAGTACTTC. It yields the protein CASSMGPAYEQYF. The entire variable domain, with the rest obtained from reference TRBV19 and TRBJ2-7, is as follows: DGGITQSPKYLFRKEGQNVTLSCEQNLNHDAMYWYRQDPGQGLRLIYYSQIVNDFQKGDIAEGYSVSREKKESFPLTVTSAQKNPTAFYLCASSMGPAYEQYFGPGTRLTVT.

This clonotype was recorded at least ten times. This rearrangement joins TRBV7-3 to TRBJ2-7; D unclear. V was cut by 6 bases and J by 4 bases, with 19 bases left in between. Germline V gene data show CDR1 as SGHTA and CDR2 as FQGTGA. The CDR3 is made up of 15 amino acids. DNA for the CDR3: TGTGCCAGCAGTCCCACTCGGGTGCTCATGTACGAGCAGTACTTC. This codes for CASSPTRVLMYEQYF.

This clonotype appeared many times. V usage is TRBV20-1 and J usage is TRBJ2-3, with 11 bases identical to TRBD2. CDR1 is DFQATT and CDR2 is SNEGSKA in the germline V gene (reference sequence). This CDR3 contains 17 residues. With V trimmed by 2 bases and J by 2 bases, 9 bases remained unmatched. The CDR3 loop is CSARPLTSGVLTDTQYF. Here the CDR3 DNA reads TGCAGTGCTAGACCCCTGACTAGCGGGGTCCTCACAGATACGCAGTATTTT.

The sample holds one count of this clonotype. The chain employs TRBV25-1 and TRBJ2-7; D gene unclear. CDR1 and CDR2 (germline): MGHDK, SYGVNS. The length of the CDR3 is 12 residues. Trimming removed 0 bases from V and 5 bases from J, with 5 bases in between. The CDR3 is CASSEYTHEQYF. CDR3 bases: TGTGCCAGCAGTGAATATACCCACGAGCAGTACTTC.

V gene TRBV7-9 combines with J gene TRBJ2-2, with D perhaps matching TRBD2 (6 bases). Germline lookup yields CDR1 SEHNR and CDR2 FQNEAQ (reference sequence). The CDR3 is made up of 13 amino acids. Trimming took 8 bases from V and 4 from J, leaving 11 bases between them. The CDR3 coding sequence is TGTGCCAGCGAGGGAGGAGGCACCGGGGAGCTGTTTTTT. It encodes CASEGGGTGELFF.

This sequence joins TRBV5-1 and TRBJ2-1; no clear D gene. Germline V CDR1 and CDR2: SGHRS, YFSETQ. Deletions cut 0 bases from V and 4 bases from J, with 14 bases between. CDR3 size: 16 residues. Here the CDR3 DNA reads TGCGCCAGCAGCTTGGGGATGGCGGCCATATACAATGAGCAGTTCTTC. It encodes CASSLGMAAIYNEQFF. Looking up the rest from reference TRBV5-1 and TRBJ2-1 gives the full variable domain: KAGVTQTPRYLIKTRGQQVTLSCSPISGHRSVSWYQQTPGQGLQFLFEYFSETQRNKGNFPGRFSGRQFSNSRSEMNVSTLELGDSALYLCASSLGMAAIYNEQFFGPGTRLTVL.

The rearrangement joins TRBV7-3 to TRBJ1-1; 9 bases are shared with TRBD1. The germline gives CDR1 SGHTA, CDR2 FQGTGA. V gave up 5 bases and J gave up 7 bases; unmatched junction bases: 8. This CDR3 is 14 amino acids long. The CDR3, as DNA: TGTGCCAGCAGCATCGGGACAGGGAATGTTGAAGCTTTCTTT. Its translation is CASSIGTGNVEAFF.

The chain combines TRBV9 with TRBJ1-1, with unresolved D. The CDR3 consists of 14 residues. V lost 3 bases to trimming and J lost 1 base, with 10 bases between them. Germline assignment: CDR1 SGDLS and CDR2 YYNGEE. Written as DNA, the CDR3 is TGTGCCAGCAGCGGCCGGGAGGAGAACACTGAAGCTTTCTTT. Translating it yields CASSGREENTEAFF. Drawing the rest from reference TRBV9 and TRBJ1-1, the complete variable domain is DSGVTQTPKHLITATGQRVTLRCSPRSGDLSVYWYQQSLDQGLQFLIQYYNGEERAKGNILERFSAQQFPDLHSELNLSSLELGDSALYFCASSGREENTEAFFGQGTRLTVV.

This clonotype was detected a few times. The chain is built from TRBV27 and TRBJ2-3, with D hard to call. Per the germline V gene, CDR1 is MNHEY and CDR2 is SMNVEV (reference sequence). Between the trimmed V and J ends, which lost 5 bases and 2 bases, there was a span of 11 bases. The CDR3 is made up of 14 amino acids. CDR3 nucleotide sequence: TGTGCCAGCAGTATTACCCCTGTCACAGATACGCAGTATTTT. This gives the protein CASSITPVTDTQYF.

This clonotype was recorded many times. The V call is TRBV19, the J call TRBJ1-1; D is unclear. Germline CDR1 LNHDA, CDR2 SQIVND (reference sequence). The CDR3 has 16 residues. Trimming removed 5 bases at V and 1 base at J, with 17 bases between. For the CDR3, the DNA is TGTGCCAGTAGTTTACTCATCCGAAGGAGGAACACTGAAGCTTTCTTT. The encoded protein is CASSLLIRRRNTEAFF.

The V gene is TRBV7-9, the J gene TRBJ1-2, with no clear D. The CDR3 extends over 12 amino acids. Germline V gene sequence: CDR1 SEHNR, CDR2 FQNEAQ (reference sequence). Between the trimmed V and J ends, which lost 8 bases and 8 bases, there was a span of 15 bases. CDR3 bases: TGTGCCAGCGAAGGTGCGATGAAGGGCTACACCTTC. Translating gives CASEGAMKGYTF.

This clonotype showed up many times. CDR3 nucleotides: TGCGCCAGCAGCCACAGCCCGAACACCGGGGAGCTGTTTTTT. It yields the protein CASSHSPNTGELFF. V is TRBV4-1 and J is TRBJ2-2; D call uncertain. CDR3 length equals 14 residues. Germline lookup yields CDR1 MGHRA and CDR2 YSYEKL. Trimming took 3 bases from V and 0 from J, leaving 5 bases between them.

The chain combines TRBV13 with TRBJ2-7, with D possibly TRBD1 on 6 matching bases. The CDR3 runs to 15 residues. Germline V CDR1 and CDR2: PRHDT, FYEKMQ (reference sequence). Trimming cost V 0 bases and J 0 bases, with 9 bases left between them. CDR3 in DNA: TGTGCCAGCAGCTTAGGCCGGACAGTCTCCTACGAGCAGTACTTC. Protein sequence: CASSLGRTVSYEQYF.